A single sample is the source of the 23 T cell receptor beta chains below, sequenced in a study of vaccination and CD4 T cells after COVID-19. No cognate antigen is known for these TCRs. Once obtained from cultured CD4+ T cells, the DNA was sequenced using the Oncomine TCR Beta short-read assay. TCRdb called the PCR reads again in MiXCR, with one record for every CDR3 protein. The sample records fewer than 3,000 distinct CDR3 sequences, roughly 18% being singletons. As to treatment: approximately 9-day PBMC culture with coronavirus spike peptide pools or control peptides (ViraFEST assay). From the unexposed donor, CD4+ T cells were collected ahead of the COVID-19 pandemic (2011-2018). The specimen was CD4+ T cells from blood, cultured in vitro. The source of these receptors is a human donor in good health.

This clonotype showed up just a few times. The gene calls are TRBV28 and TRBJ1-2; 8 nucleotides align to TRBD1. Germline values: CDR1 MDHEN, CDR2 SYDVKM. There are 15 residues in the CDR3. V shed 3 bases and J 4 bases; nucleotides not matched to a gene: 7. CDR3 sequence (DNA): TGTGCCAGCAGTTTTTACGACAGGGGTATCTATGGCTACACCTTC. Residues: CASSFYDRGIYGYTF.

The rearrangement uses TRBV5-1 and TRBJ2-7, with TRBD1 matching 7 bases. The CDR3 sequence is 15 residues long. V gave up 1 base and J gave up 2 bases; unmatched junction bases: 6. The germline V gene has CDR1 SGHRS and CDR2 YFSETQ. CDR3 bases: TGCGCCAGCAGCTTGTGGAGACAGGGAACCTACGAGCAGTACTTC. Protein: CASSLWRQGTYEQYF.

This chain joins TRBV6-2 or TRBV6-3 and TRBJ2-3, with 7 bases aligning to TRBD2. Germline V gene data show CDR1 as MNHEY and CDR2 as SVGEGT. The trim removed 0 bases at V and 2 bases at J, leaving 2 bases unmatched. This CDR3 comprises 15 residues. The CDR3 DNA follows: TGTGCCAGCAGTTACTCGAGCGGGGACACAGATACGCAGTATTTT. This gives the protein CASSYSSGDTDTQYF.

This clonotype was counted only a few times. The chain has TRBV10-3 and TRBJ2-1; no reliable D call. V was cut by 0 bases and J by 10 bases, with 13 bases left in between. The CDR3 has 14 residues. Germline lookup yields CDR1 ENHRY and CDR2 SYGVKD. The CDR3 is CAISESTLVREQFF. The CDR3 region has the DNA TGTGCCATCAGTGAGTCGACGTTAGTAAGGGAGCAGTTCTTC.

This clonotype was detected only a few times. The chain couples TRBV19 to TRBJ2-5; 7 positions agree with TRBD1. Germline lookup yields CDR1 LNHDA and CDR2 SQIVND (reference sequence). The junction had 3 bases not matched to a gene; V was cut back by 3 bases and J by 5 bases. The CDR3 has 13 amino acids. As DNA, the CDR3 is TGTGCCAGTAGTATTACAGGGGTTGAGACCCAGTACTTC. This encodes CASSITGVETQYF.

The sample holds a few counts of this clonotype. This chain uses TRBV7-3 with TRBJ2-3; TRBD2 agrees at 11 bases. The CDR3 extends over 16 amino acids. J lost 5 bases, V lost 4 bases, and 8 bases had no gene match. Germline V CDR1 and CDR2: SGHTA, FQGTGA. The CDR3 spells CASSSIAGGVGDTQYF. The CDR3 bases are TGTGCCAGCAGCTCCATAGCGGGAGGGGTAGGAGATACGCAGTATTTT.

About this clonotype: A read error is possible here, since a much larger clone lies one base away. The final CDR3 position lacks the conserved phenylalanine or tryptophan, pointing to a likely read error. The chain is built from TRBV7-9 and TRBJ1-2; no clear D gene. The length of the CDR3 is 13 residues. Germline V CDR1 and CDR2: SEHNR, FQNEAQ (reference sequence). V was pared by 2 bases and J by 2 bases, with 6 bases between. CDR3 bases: TGTGCCAGCAGCTTACCCGAGAACTATGGCTACACCCTC. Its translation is CASSLPENYGYTL.

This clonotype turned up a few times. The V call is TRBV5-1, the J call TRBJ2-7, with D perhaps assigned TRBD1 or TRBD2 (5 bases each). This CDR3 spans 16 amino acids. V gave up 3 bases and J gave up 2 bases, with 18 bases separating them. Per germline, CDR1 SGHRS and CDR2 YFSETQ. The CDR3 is CASSSKADTAAYEQYF. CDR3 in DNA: TGCGCCAGCAGCTCGAAAGCGGACACTGCCGCCTACGAGCAGTACTTC.

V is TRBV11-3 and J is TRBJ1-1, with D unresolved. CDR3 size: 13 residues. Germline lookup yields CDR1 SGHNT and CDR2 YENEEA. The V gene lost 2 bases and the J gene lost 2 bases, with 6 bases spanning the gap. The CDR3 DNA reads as TGTGCCAGCAGCTTATCGAGTAACACTGAAGCTTTCTTT. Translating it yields CASSLSSNTEAFF. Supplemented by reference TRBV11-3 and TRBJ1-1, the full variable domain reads EAGVVQSPRYKIIEKKQPVAFWCNPISGHNTLYWYLQNLGQGPELLIRYENEEAVDDSQLPKDRFSAERLKGVDSTLKIQPAELGDSAVYLCASSLSSNTEAFFGQGTRLTVV.

CDR3 amino acids: CASSRTGTGAYEQYF. The DNA for the CDR3 is TGTGCCAGCAGTAGAACCGGGACGGGGGCCTACGAGCAGTACTTC. The chain carries TRBV6-4 and TRBJ2-7, with D possibly being TRBD2 (6 bases). This CDR3 spans 15 amino acids. Germline loops: CDR1 MRHNA, CDR2 SNTAGT. Trimming removed 5 bases at V and 2 bases at J, with 16 bases between.

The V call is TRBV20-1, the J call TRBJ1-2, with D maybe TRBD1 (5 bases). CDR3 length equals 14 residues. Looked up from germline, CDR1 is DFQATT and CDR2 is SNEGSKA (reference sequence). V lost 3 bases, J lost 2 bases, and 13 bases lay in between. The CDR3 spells CSASLRGINYGYTF. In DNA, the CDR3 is TGCAGTGCTAGTTTGAGGGGAATCAACTATGGCTACACCTTC.

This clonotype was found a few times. The CDR3 region is CASSRDTVNTEAFF. CDR3 nucleotides: TGTGCCAGCAGCAGGGACACAGTGAACACTGAAGCTTTCTTT. The chain recombines TRBV5-6 with TRBJ1-1, with D maybe TRBD1 (6 bases). Per the germline V gene, CDR1 is SGHDT and CDR2 is YYEEEE. The CDR3 sequence is 14 residues long. Trimming stripped 4 bases from V and 0 bases from J, with 10 bases between.

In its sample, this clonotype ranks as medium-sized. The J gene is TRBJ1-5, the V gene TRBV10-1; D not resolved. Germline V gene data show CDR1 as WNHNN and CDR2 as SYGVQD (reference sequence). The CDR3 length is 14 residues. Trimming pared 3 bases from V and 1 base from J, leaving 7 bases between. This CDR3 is CASSESASNQPQHF. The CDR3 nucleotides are TGCGCCAGCAGTGAATCGGCAAGCAATCAGCCCCAGCATTTT.

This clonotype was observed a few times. DNA of the CDR3: TGTGCCATCAGTGACAGCCCAGACAGGGTTAGAAACACCATATATTTT. Residues: CAISDSPDRVRNTIYF. J is TRBJ1-3 and V is TRBV10-3, with 7 bases matching TRBD1. This CDR3 has 16 residues. The germline gives CDR1 ENHRY, CDR2 SYGVKD. The J segment lost 5 bases and the V segment lost 3 bases, leaving 10 bases of the junction unmatched.

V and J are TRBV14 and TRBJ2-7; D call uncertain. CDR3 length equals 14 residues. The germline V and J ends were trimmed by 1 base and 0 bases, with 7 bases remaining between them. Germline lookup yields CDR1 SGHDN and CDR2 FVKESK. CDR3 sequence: CASSQVRTSYEQYF. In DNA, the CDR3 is TGTGCCAGCAGCCAAGTACGGACCTCCTACGAGCAGTACTTC.

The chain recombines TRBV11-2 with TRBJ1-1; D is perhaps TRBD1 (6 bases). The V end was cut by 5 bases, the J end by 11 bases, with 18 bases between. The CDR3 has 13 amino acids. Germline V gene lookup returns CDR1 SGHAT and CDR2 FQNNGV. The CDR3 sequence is CASSHGGRTGAFF. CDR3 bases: TGTGCCAGCAGCCACGGGGGGCGGACGGGGGCTTTCTTT.

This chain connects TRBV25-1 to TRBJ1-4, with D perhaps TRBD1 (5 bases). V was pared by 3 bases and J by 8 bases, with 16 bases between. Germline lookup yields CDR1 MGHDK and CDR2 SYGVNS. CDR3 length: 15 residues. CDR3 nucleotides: TGTGCCAGCAGTGATGCTCTCGGGGGTGGGGAAAAACTGTTTTTT. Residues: CASSDALGGGEKLFF.

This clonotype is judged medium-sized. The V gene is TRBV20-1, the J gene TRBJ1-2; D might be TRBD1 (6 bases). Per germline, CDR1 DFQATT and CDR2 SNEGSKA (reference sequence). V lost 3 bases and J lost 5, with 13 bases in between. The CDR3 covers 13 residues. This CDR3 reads CSARASQGYGYTF. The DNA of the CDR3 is TGCAGTGCTAGGGCGTCCCAGGGGTATGGCTACACCTTC.

CDR3 region: CASSSLAGGPTDTQYF. Written as DNA, the CDR3 is TGTGCCAGCAGTTCCCTAGCGGGGGGGCCGACAGATACGCAGTATTTT. The rearrangement joins TRBV27 to TRBJ2-3; 12 bases fit TRBD2. V shed 4 bases and J 3 bases; nucleotides not matched to a gene: 5. CDR1 MNHEY and CDR2 SMNVEV come from the germline V gene (reference sequence). CDR3 length: 16 residues.

The CDR3 loop is CASSPGGTSGDGIQYF. CDR3 DNA sequence: TGTGCCAGCAGCCCGGGAGGGACTAGCGGGGATGGGATTCAGTACTTC. This chain links TRBV5-4 with TRBJ2-4, with 13 bases aligning to TRBD2. CDR1 and CDR2 (germline): SGHNT, YYREEE (reference sequence). There are 16 residues in the CDR3. The V segment lost 4 bases and the J segment 10 bases; nucleotides outside the gene matches: 11. Filled out from reference TRBV5-4 and TRBJ2-4, the complete variable domain reads ETGVTQSPTHLIKTRGQQVTLRCSSQSGHNTVSWYQQALGQGPQFIFQYYREEENGRGNFPPRFSGLQFPNYSSELNVNALELDDSALYLCASSPGGTSGDGIQYFGAGTRLSVL.

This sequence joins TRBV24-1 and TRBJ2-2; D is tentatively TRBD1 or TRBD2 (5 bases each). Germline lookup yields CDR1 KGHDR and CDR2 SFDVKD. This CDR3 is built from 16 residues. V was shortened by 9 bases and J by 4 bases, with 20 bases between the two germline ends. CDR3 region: CATGILGAGLTGELFF. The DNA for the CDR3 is TGTGCCACCGGGATACTCGGGGCAGGACTCACCGGGGAGCTGTTTTTT.

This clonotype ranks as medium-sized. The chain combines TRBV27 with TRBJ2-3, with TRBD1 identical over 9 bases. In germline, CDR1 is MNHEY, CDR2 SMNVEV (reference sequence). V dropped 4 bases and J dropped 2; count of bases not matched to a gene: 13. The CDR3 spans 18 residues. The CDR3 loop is CASSSPARDRVYTDTQYF. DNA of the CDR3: TGTGCCAGCAGTTCCCCGGCCCGGGACAGGGTATACACAGATACGCAGTATTTT.

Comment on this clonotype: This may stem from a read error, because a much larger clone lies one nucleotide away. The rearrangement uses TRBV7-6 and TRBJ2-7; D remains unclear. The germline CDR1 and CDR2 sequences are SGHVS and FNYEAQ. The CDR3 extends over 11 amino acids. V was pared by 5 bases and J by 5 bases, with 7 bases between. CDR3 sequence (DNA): TGTGCCAGCAGCCTACCCCACGAGCAGTACTTC. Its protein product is CASSLPHEQYF.